A single sample gave rise to the 21 T cell receptor beta chains below, sequenced in a study of beta chain features in type 1 diabetes. The antigens of these receptors remain unknown. The isolated RNA, all of it, was reverse transcribed, so expressed TCRB transcripts were what got sequenced. Profiled with immunoSEQ multiplex PCR; TCRdb holds only in-frame clones, not every one. The sample contains hundreds of thousands of clones, around 12% of which appear only once. Regarding the study as a whole: Across all four CD4+ subsets, people with type 1 diabetes showed modestly shorter TCRB CDR3s.

The specimen was naive CD4+ T cells from blood. The receptors stem from a woman aged 18-29 years with type 1 diabetes.

This clone was counted between two and nine times. The V call is TRBV10-3, the J call TRBJ2-1, with 8 bases matching TRBD2. J was trimmed by 10 bases and V by 3 bases; bases with no gene match: 5. Germline-derived CDR1 and CDR2 are ENHRY and SYGVKD. This CDR3 is built from 13 residues. Here the CDR3 reads CAISESGGAEQFF. As DNA, the CDR3 is TGTGCCATCAGTGAATCCGGGGGGGCCGAGCAGTTCTTC.

This clone came up a few times. The same CDR3 can be traced to other DNA sequences in this sample. The V gene is TRBV29-1, the J gene TRBJ2-3; D may be TRBD2 (6 bases). The germline V gene encodes CDR1 SQVTM and CDR2 ANQGSEA. V shed 1 base and J shed 1 base, with 9 bases lying between them. The CDR3 loop spans 14 amino acids. As DNA, the CDR3 is TGCAGCGTTGAAGCCGGAGGGGGCACAGATACGCAGTATTTT. Translation gives CSVEAGGGTDTQYF.

The V gene is TRBV2, the J gene TRBJ2-5, with D unresolved. The CDR3 runs to 11 residues. The germline CDR1 and CDR2 sequences are SNHLY and FYNNEI. V was cut by 5 bases and J by 4 bases, with 5 bases left in between. CDR3 protein: CASSPRETQYF. In DNA form, the CDR3 reads TGTGCCAGCAGTCCCAGAGAGACCCAGTACTTC.

The chain recombines TRBV28 with TRBJ2-1; D ambiguous. The CDR3 has 14 amino acids. Germline CDR1 reads MDHEN; CDR2 reads SYDVKM. V gave up 1 base and J gave up 12 bases, with 16 bases separating them. The CDR3 DNA reads as TGTGCCAGCAGTTTATACCTCTCGACCCCTAGGCAGTTCTTC. Its translation: CASSLYLSTPRQFF.

The chain joins TRBV29-1 to TRBJ2-7, with 8 bases aligning to TRBD1. After removal of 6 bases from V and 3 bases from J, the junction contained 4 bases not matched to a gene. From germline, CDR1 is SQVTM and CDR2 ANQGSEA. The length of the CDR3 is 12 residues. The CDR3, as DNA: TGCAGCGTGAGTGGACAGGGCTACGAGCAGTACTTC. This codes for CSVSGQGYEQYF.

This chain uses TRBV4-1 with TRBJ1-5; D unclear. The V and J ends lost 1 base and 2 bases respectively, with 12 bases between them. Germline CDR1 MGHRA, CDR2 YSYEKL. The CDR3 totals 16 residues. CDR3 nucleotide sequence: TGCGCCAGCAGCCAAGTGTCACCGGTAGGCAATCAGCCCCAGCATTTT. Translating gives CASSQVSPVGNQPQHF.

J is TRBJ2-3 and V is TRBV11-3; 12 bases agree with TRBD1. The CDR3 totals 15 residues. CDR1 and CDR2 from the germline V gene are SGHNT and YENEEA. J lost 6 bases, V lost 5 bases, and 6 bases had no gene match. CDR3 DNA sequence: TGTGCCAGCAGCCCGGGACAGGGGGCAGGGGATACGCAGTATTTT. This gives the protein CASSPGQGAGDTQYF. Looking up the rest from reference TRBV11-3 and TRBJ2-3 gives the full variable domain: EAGVVQSPRYKIIEKKQPVAFWCNPISGHNTLYWYLQNLGQGPELLIRYENEEAVDDSQLPKDRFSAERLKGVDSTLKIQPAELGDSAVYLCASSPGQGAGDTQYFGPGTRLTVL.

This clone was picked up a small number of times. The V and J genes are TRBV7-3 and TRBJ2-6; D call uncertain. Germline V CDR1 and CDR2: SGHTA, FQGTGA. This CDR3 contains 14 residues. V lost 5 bases to trimming and J lost 0 bases, with 5 bases between them. CDR3 nucleotide sequence: TGTGCCAGCAGCCTCTACTCTGGGGCCAACGTCCTGACTTTC. This gives the protein CASSLYSGANVLTF.

V is TRBV28 and J is TRBJ2-5; D perhaps matches TRBD2 (5 bases). V lost 9 bases and J 4 bases, leaving 12 bases between the germline ends. The CDR3 is 12 residues long. Germline V gene data show CDR1 as MDHEN and CDR2 as SYDVKM. The CDR3 DNA reads as TGTGCCAGTAGCGCCCCGGGAGAGACCCAGTACTTC. Encoded protein: CASSAPGETQYF.

This chain connects TRBV15 to TRBJ2-3; 10 bases are shared with TRBD2. The germline gives CDR1 LNHNV, CDR2 YYDKDF (reference sequence). The CDR3 has 15 residues. V shed 3 bases, J shed 4 bases, and the junction held 4 bases outside the gene matches. This chain's CDR3 is CATSRIAGGPDTQYF. DNA of the CDR3: TGTGCCACCAGCAGGATAGCGGGGGGCCCAGATACGCAGTATTTT.

This chain links TRBV30 with TRBJ1-2; 7 bases agree with TRBD1. Germline trimming cut 4 bases from V and 7 bases from J; bases unmatched to any gene: 6. CDR1 GTSNPN and CDR2 SVGIG come from the germline V gene (reference sequence). The CDR3 has 12 amino acids. The CDR3 spells CAWKETGSGYTF. CDR3 DNA: TGTGCCTGGAAGGAGACAGGGAGTGGCTACACCTTC.

The V call is TRBV25-1, the J call TRBJ2-5; TRBD2 aligns across 9 bases. CDR1 is MGHDK and CDR2 is SYGVNS in the germline V gene. This CDR3 has 14 residues. Germline trimming cut 4 bases from V and 2 bases from J; bases unmatched to any gene: 2. The CDR3 reads CASSVAGGQETQYF. The DNA for the CDR3 is TGTGCCAGCAGTGTGGCGGGGGGGCAAGAGACCCAGTACTTC.

The genes are TRBV15 and TRBJ1-5, with 10 bases identical to TRBD1. After removal of 2 bases from V and 6 bases from J, the junction contained 10 bases not matched to a gene. Per the germline V gene, CDR1 is LNHNV and CDR2 is YYDKDF (reference sequence). The CDR3 sequence is 17 residues long. Here the CDR3 reads CATSRNQPGQGSQPQHF. The CDR3 DNA reads as TGTGCCACCAGCAGAAATCAACCGGGACAGGGGTCTCAGCCCCAGCATTTT.

The CDR3 sequence: CASSLGTSINEQFF. CDR3 sequence (DNA): TGTGCCAGCAGCTTGGGGACTAGCATCAATGAGCAGTTCTTC. V gene TRBV5-4 combines with J gene TRBJ2-1, with 8 nucleotides matching TRBD2. After removal of 0 bases from V and 6 bases from J, the junction contained 2 bases not matched to a gene. Germline CDR1 is SGHNT and CDR2 is YYREEE (reference sequence). The CDR3 is 14 residues long. The variable domain in full, with the rest retrieved from reference TRBV5-4 and TRBJ2-1, is ETGVTQSPTHLIKTRGQQVTLRCSSQSGHNTVSWYQQALGQGPQFIFQYYREEENGRGNFPPRFSGLQFPNYSSELNVNALELDDSALYLCASSLGTSINEQFFGPGTRLTVL.

This clone was seen a handful of times. This rearrangement joins TRBV6-9 to TRBJ2-7; D possibly corresponds to TRBD2 (5 bases). V was pared by 4 bases and J by 3 bases, with 13 bases between. This CDR3 is 14 amino acids long. Per the germline V gene, CDR1 is MNHGY and CDR2 is SVAAGI. The CDR3 nucleotides read TGTGCCAGCAGTTGGGAGCGTCGGGGCTACGAGCAGTACTTC. As protein: CASSWERRGYEQYF.

This chain joins TRBV9 and TRBJ1-5, with D perhaps TRBD1 (6 bases). Germline V gene lookup returns CDR1 SGDLS and CDR2 YYNGEE. Trimming took 2 bases from V and 7 from J, leaving 16 bases between them. The CDR3 contains 15 residues. This CDR3 is CASSVGHEGDQPQHF. CDR3 bases: TGTGCCAGCAGCGTCGGACACGAGGGGGACCAGCCCCAGCATTTT.

The chain has TRBV14 and TRBJ2-5, with TRBD1 identical over 7 bases. Germline V lookup: CDR1 SGHDN, CDR2 FVKESK. With V trimmed by 4 bases and J by 5 bases, 10 bases remained unmatched. The CDR3 runs to 15 residues. CDR3 nucleotides: TGTGCCAGCAGCCGAAGACAGGGAGTAGGGGAGACCCAGTACTTC. Translated: CASSRRQGVGETQYF.

This clone turned up a few times. This chain connects TRBV30 to TRBJ2-1; TRBD1 matches at 9 bases. This CDR3 spans 14 amino acids. J was trimmed by 9 bases and V by 4 bases; bases with no gene match: 10. Germline CDR1 reads GTSNPN; CDR2 reads SVGIG (reference sequence). The CDR3 spells CAWITQGAVGEQFF. As DNA, the CDR3 is TGTGCCTGGATTACACAGGGGGCAGTGGGTGAGCAGTTCTTC.

The rearrangement joins TRBV7-2 to TRBJ2-7; TRBD2 matches at 7 bases. The CDR3 spans 15 residues. The J segment lost 2 bases and the V segment lost 5 bases, leaving 9 bases of the junction unmatched. Germline lookup yields CDR1 SGHTA and CDR2 FQGNSA. This CDR3 is CASSATPGRTYEQYF. The CDR3 nucleotides are TGTGCCAGCAGCGCCACCCCCGGGAGGACCTACGAGCAGTACTTC. The whole variable domain, remainder taken from reference TRBV7-2 and TRBJ2-7, is GAGVSQSPSNKVTEKGKDVELRCDPISGHTALYWYRQSLGQGLEFLIYFQGNSAPDKSGLPSDRFSAERTGGSVSTLTIQRTQQEDSAVYLCASSATPGRTYEQYFGPGTRLTVT.

This chain uses TRBV4-3 with TRBJ2-1, with TRBD1 matching 12 bases. From germline, CDR1 is LGHNA and CDR2 YSLEER. Losses at the gene ends were 8 bases for V and 8 bases for J; bases not matched to a gene: 7. The CDR3 sequence is 14 residues long. This CDR3 reads CASSKGQGAYEQFF. The CDR3 nucleotides are TGCGCCAGCTCTAAGGGACAGGGGGCTTATGAGCAGTTCTTC.

The table lists this clone with a few counts. The chain employs TRBV5-4 and TRBJ1-2; possible D gene TRBD1, 6 bases. There are 12 residues in the CDR3. Germline loops: CDR1 SGHNT, CDR2 YYREEE (reference sequence). The germline V and J ends were trimmed by 4 bases and 4 bases, with 8 bases remaining between them. The chain's CDR3 is CASSTDSYGYTF. CDR3 DNA: TGTGCCAGCAGCACGGACAGCTATGGCTACACCTTC.